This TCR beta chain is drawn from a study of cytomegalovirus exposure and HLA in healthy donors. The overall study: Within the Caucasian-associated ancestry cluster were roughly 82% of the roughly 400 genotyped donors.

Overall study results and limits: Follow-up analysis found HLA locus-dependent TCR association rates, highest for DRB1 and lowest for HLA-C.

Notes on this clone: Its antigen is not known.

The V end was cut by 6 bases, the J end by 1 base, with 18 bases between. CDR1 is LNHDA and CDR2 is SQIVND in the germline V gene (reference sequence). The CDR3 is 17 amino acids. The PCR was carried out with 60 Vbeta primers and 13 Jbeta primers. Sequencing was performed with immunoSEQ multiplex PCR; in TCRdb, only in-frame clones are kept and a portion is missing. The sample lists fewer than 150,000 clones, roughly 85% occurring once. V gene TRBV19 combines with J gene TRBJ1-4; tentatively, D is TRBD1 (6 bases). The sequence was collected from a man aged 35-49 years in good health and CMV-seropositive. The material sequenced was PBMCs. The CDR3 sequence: CASRLGHQPGTNEKLFF. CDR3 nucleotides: TGTGCCAGTAGACTGGGACACCAACCCGGAACTAATGAAAAACTGTTTTTT. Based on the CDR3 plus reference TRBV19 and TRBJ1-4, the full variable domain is DGGITQSPKYLFRKEGQNVTLSCEQNLNHDAMYWYRQDPGQGLRLIYYSQIVNDFQKGDIAEGYSVSREKKESFPLTVTSAQKNPTAFYLCASRLGHQPGTNEKLFFGSGTQLSVL.